A single sample is the source of the 8 T cell receptor beta chains below, sequenced in a study of vaccination effects on CD4 cells after COVID-19. The repertoire was sequenced with immunoSEQ multiplex PCR; TCRdb's copy has only in-frame clones and lacks some. The sample lists roughly 41,000 clones, around 66% occurring once. Culturing for around ten days preceded CD4+ T cell isolation. Each participant received a vaccine that was either BNT162b2 or mRNA-1273, given as two doses. No antigen has been identified for these receptors. Material: CD4+ T cells from PBMCs cultured without peptide, obtained after COVID-19 vaccination. These receptors were taken from a human donor who received a COVID-19 vaccine.

The CDR3 DNA reads as TGTGCCAGCAGTTTAGGGACTAGCGCTTACGAGCAGTACTTC. Translation gives CASSLGTSAYEQYF. The chain carries TRBV27 and TRBJ2-7, with 10 bases matching TRBD2. V lost 2 bases, J lost 4 bases, and 2 bases stayed unmatched. CDR1 and CDR2 from the germline V gene are MNHEY and SMNVEV (reference sequence). This CDR3 has 14 amino acids.

The count of this clone is one. The rearrangement links TRBV3-1 (or the pseudogene TRBV3-2) to TRBJ1-2; 10 nucleotides match TRBD1. In germline, CDR1 is LGHDT, CDR2 YNNKEL (reference sequence). V was pared by 4 bases and J by 4 bases, with 6 bases of the junction left unmatched. This CDR3 comprises 15 residues. The CDR3 here is CASSLAGTGAYGYTF. CDR3 nucleotides: TGTGCCAGCAGCCTCGCCGGGACAGGGGCCTATGGCTACACCTTC.

This clone was picked up a small number of times. This chain connects TRBV5-5 to TRBJ1-5; 10 bases align to TRBD1. The CDR3 totals 15 residues. V gave up 3 bases and J gave up 6 bases; unmatched junction bases: 6. Germline CDR1 reads SGHKS; CDR2 reads YYEKEE (reference sequence). CDR3 DNA: TGTGCCAGCAGCTCGGGACAGGGGATGGGTCAGCCCCAGCATTTT. It encodes CASSSGQGMGQPQHF.

The chain employs TRBV19 and TRBJ1-6, with 7 bases lining up with TRBD1. Per the germline V gene, CDR1 is LNHDA and CDR2 is SQIVND (reference sequence). V lost 5 bases, J lost 5 bases, and 12 bases stayed unmatched. The CDR3 length is 17 residues. The CDR3 sequence: CASSLYTGVRHNSPLHF. CDR3 bases: TGTGCCAGTAGTCTCTACACAGGGGTTCGACATAATTCACCCCTCCACTTT.

The rearrangement joins TRBV3-1 (or the pseudogene TRBV3-2) to TRBJ1-3, with TRBD1 matching over 8 bases. Germline V CDR1 and CDR2: LGHDT, YNNKEL (reference sequence). The CDR3 is made up of 16 amino acids. The J segment lost 4 bases and the V segment lost 0 bases, leaving 5 bases of the junction unmatched. The CDR3 coding sequence is TGTGCCAGCAGCCAAGACCAGGGGGCGTGGGGAAACACCATATATTTT. Protein sequence: CASSQDQGAWGNTIYF.

A few counts support this clone. The V call is TRBV18, the J call TRBJ2-4; TRBD1 matches 8 bases. V was clipped by 5 bases and J by 0 bases; unmatched bases: 15. The CDR3 loop spans 19 amino acids. In germline, CDR1 is KGHSH, CDR2 LQKENI. The CDR3 coding sequence is TGTGCCAGCTCATCTACCGGGACAGGCACCTCCTTAGCCAAAAACATTCAGTACTTC. Translated: CASSSTGTGTSLAKNIQYF.

The chain couples TRBV30 to TRBJ1-5; D possibly corresponds to TRBD1 (6 bases). Germline V gene lookup returns CDR1 GTSNPN and CDR2 SVGIG (reference sequence). With 0 bases removed from V and 7 bases from J, the gap between germline ends came to 16 bases. The CDR3 length is 15 residues. The CDR3 nucleotides are TGTGCCTGGAGTGTAGGCCAGGGGCAGGGCCAGCCCCAGCATTTT. Its protein product is CAWSVGQGQGQPQHF.

The rearrangement links TRBV3-1 (or the pseudogene TRBV3-2) to TRBJ2-4; TRBD2 aligns across 7 bases. This CDR3 contains 16 residues. CDR1 is LGHDT, CDR2 YNNKEL, per germline (reference sequence). The V segment lost 2 bases and the J segment 2 bases; nucleotides outside the gene matches: 6. As DNA, the CDR3 is TGTGCCAGCAGCCAACGGACTAGTAATTCCAAAAACATTCAGTACTTC. Residues: CASSQRTSNSKNIQYF.